This is a list of T cell receptor beta chains from one sample in a study of shared clonotypes between healthy human individuals. The data were produced by immunoSEQ multiplex PCR, yet TCRdb's version contains in-frame clones alone and is incomplete. The sample lists about 2,200,000 clones, about 92% occurring once. The sequencing input was naive CD8+ T cells from PBMCs. The receptors here all came from a man aged 18 to 29 in good health. Some clones in this sample may be carry-over from other donors' samples. Both conserved end residues are part of each CDR3. Each record gives: J gene, D gene, V gene, clone size, CDR3 protein, CDR3 DNA. The D gene is left open where the match is weak. Rows give clone size only sometimes, using once, few, many, or a class for an expanded clone.

TRBJ2-7	NA	TRBV23-1	NA	CASSQSAYEQYF	TGCGCCAGCAGTCAATCGGCCTACGAGCAGTACTTC
TRBJ2-2	TRBD2	TRBV5-6	NA	CASSITGTSGTGELFF	TGTGCCAGCAGCATCACCGGGACTAGCGGGACCGGGGAGCTGTTTTTT
TRBJ2-7	NA	TRBV19	once	CASSISARTYEQYF	TGTGCCAGTAGTATCTCGGCCAGAACCTACGAGCAGTACTTC
TRBJ2-7	TRBD1	TRBV27	NA	CASSLSGTGDYEQYF	TGTGCCAGCAGTTTATCCGGGACAGGGGACTACGAGCAGTACTTC
TRBJ1-5	NA	TRBV27	NA	CASSHRDRDQPQHF	TGTGCCAGCAGCCACCGGGACCGCGATCAGCCCCAGCATTTT
TRBJ2-1	NA	TRBV5-6	NA	CASIGPGIVRNEQFF	TGTGCCAGCATAGGTCCAGGGATTGTTAGAAATGAGCAGTTCTTC
TRBJ1-2	TRBD1	TRBV9	NA	CASSPWDRAYGYTF	TGTGCCAGCAGCCCTTGGGACAGGGCCTATGGCTACACCTTC
TRBJ2-1	TRBD1	TRBV7-8	NA	CASSLVQGVIYNEQFF	TGTGCCAGCAGCTTAGTACAGGGGGTGATCTACAATGAGCAGTTCTTC
TRBJ1-1	TRBD1	TRBV6-6	NA	CASSTLPDRGNTEAFF	TGTGCCAGCAGCACCCTTCCGGACAGGGGGAACACTGAAGCTTTCTTT
TRBJ2-3	NA	TRBV11-2	NA	CASSLGPGPGADTQYF	TGTGCCAGCAGCTTAGGGCCGGGCCCGGGTGCAGATACGCAGTATTTT
TRBJ2-7	NA	TRBV6-1	NA	CASSDRTGLYEQYF	TGTGCCAGCAGTGACAGGACGGGCCTTTACGAGCAGTACTTC
TRBJ2-3	TRBD1	TRBV5-4	NA	CASSSRTGLRDTQYF	TGTGCCAGCAGCTCAAGGACAGGGTTGCGGGATACGCAGTATTTT
TRBJ2-1	TRBD1	TRBV4-1	NA	CASSHLRDRTYNEQFF	TGCGCCAGCAGCCATTTGCGGGACAGGACTTACAATGAGCAGTTCTTC
TRBJ2-7	NA	TRBV28	NA	CASSPGPSFYEQYF	TGTGCCAGCAGTCCGGGACCGAGCTTCTACGAGCAGTACTTC
TRBJ1-1	NA	TRBV19	NA	CASSIEDSNLHWSKKAFF	TGTGCCAGTAGTATAGAGGACAGCAATCTCCATTGGTCGAAAAAAGCTTTCTTT
TRBJ1-2	TRBD1	TRBV5-6	once	CASSFSGGGYTF	TGTGCCAGCAGCTTTTCAGGGGGTGGCTACACCTTC
TRBJ1-3	TRBD1	TRBV7-3	NA	CASSFGTGTGNTIYF	TGTGCCAGCAGCTTTGGGACAGGGACTGGAAACACCATATATTTT
TRBJ2-1	TRBD2	TRBV4-3	NA	CASSQGSGVYNEQFF	TGCGCCAGCAGCCAAGGAAGCGGGGTTTACAATGAGCAGTTCTTC
TRBJ1-5	NA	TRBV4-3	NA	CASSQARGQPQHF	TGCGCCAGCAGCCAAGCAAGGGGTCAGCCCCAGCATTTT
TRBJ2-2	TRBD2	TRBV12-5	NA	CASGLDRLGTSGRAPGELFF	TGTGCTAGTGGTTTGGACCGACTCGGGACTAGCGGGAGGGCGCCCGGGGAGCTGTTTTTT
TRBJ2-1	TRBD2	TRBV18	NA	CASSPPGLAATYNEQFF	TGTGCCAGCTCACCACCGGGACTAGCAGCAACCTACAATGAGCAGTTCTTC
TRBJ1-5	NA	TRBV19	NA	CASSKDLEDQPQHF	TGTGCCAGTAGTAAAGATTTGGAGGATCAGCCCCAGCATTTT
TRBJ2-7	NA	TRBV9	NA	CASSPWGDSYEQYF	TGTGCCAGCAGCCCCTGGGGCGACTCCTACGAGCAGTACTTC
TRBJ1-1	NA	TRBV9	NA	CASRSEGSEAFF	TGTGCCAGCAGAAGTGAGGGCTCTGAAGCTTTCTTT
TRBJ1-1	TRBD1	TRBV9	NA	CASSPQGRDRGLPEAFF	TGTGCCAGCAGCCCCCAGGGGAGGGACAGGGGGCTCCCTGAAGCTTTCTTT
TRBJ2-7	TRBD2	TRBV14	NA	CASSQDGAGGYEQYF	TGTGCCAGCAGCCAAGATGGAGCGGGAGGTTACGAGCAGTACTTC
TRBJ1-1	NA	TRBV5-1	NA	CASSGTLNTEAFF	TGCGCCAGCAGCGGAACCTTGAACACTGAAGCTTTCTTT
TRBJ2-1	TRBD2	TRBV11-2	NA	CASSQSLAGVYNEQFF	TGTGCCAGCAGCCAGAGCCTAGCGGGAGTCTACAATGAGCAGTTCTTC
TRBJ2-5	NA	TRBV2	NA	CASIFSWRDQKETQYF	TGTGCCAGCATATTCTCCTGGAGGGACCAAAAAGAGACCCAGTACTTC
TRBJ2-7	NA	TRBV4-3	NA	CASSQGSKDFYEQYF	TGCGCCAGCAGCCAAGGATCGAAGGATTTCTACGAGCAGTACTTC
TRBJ1-4	NA	TRBV14	NA	CASSQSWGANEKLFF	TGTGCCAGCAGCCAATCTTGGGGGGCTAATGAAAAACTGTTTTTT